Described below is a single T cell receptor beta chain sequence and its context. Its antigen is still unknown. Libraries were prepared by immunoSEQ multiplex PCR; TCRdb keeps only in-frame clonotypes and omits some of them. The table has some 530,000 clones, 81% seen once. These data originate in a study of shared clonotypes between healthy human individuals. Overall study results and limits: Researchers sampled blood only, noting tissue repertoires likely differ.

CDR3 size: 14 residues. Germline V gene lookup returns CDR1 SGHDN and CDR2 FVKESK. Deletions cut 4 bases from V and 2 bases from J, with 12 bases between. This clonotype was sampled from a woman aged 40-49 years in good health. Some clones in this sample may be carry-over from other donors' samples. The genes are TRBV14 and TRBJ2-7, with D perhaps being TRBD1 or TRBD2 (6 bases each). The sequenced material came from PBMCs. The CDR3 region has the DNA TGTGCCAGCAGCCGCTCCGGGGGCGCCTACGAGCAGTACTTC. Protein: CASSRSGGAYEQYF.